The 4 T cell receptor beta chains reported below all come from one sample, sequenced in a study of identical twins. TCRdb used MiXCR to reprocess the 5' RACE reads, holding one entry per CDR3 protein. Of 600,000 to 800,000 distinct CDR3 sequences in the sample, 21% were seen once. These same data were also listed under a study on T cells expressing NK-cell markers.

Specimen: PBMCs. All receptors come from a woman aged 18-30 years in good health.

J is TRBJ2-2 and V is TRBV10-1; perhaps TRBD2 as D (5 bases). Germline V lookup: CDR1 WNHNN, CDR2 SYGVQD (reference sequence). Trimming shortened V by 0 bases and J by 4 bases, and 18 bases separated the two germline ends. There are 18 residues in the CDR3. The CDR3 nucleotides read TGCGCCAGCAGTGAGTCGTGGCTAGCTAGGGCCCCCACCGGGGAGCTGTTTTTT. Translation: CASSESWLARAPTGELFF.

V is TRBV18 and J is TRBJ2-3; D call uncertain. CDR3 length: 15 residues. CDR1 is KGHSH, CDR2 LQKENI, per germline. Trimming took off 3 bases at V and 2 bases at J, with 12 bases between the two ends. In DNA, the CDR3 is TGTGCCAGCTCACCTTCCCGGGTTCCCACAGATACGCAGTATTTT. Translation gives CASSPSRVPTDTQYF. The entire variable domain, with the rest obtained from reference TRBV18 and TRBJ2-3, is as follows: NAGVMQNPRHLVRRRGQEARLRCSPMKGHSHVYWYRQLPEEGLKFMVYLQKENIIDESGMPKERFSAEFPKEGPSILRIQQVVRGDSAAYFCASSPSRVPTDTQYFGPGTRLTVL.

This clonotype was counted ten times or more. This CDR3 reads CASSFGGGRYNEQFF. The CDR3 DNA is TGTGCCAGCAGCTTCGGAGGGGGGAGATACAATGAGCAGTTCTTC. This rearrangement joins TRBV7-8 to TRBJ2-1; D is possibly TRBD1 or TRBD2 (6 bases each). CDR1 is SGHVS and CDR2 is FQNEAQ in the germline V gene. V was cut by 3 bases and J by 4 bases, with 13 bases left in between. This CDR3 contains 15 residues.

Here the CDR3 DNA reads TGTGCCAGCTCACCATCCCTTCAAGAGACCCAGTACTTC. This encodes CASSPSLQETQYF. This chain connects TRBV18 to TRBJ2-5, with D uncertain. V shed 2 bases and J shed 2 bases, with 6 bases lying between them. This CDR3 has 13 residues. Germline V gene data show CDR1 as KGHSH and CDR2 as LQKENI.